Listed here are 23 T cell receptor beta chains from one sample, sequenced in a study of T cell responses to AZD1222 COVID-19 vaccine. TCRdb's copy holds only in-frame clones and misses some; the assay was immunoSEQ multiplex PCR. The sample yields roughly 140,000 clones, about nine tenths seen once. The sequencing here drew on peripheral blood, taken on day 0 of MenACWY control vaccination. The receptors come from an adult in good health.

This chain joins TRBV7-2 and TRBJ1-5; no definite D call. V was pared by 3 bases and J by 9 bases, with 12 bases between. The CDR3 covers 13 residues. Germline lookup yields CDR1 SGHTA and CDR2 FQGNSA. This CDR3 reads CASSLVGVGPQHF. The DNA of the CDR3 is TGTGCCAGCAGCTTGGTGGGAGTGGGGCCCCAGCATTTT.

This chain uses TRBV7-9 with TRBJ2-3, with TRBD2 matching over 10 bases. Trimming cost V 5 bases and J 2 bases; bases outside gene matches: 10. The CDR3 runs 17 residues. Germline lookup yields CDR1 SEHNR and CDR2 FQNEAQ (reference sequence). DNA for the CDR3: TGTGCCAGCAGCGCATACCCCACTAGCGGGACCACAGATACGCAGTATTTT. It encodes CASSAYPTSGTTDTQYF.

This chain links TRBV11-2 with TRBJ1-5, with D possibly being TRBD1 (5 bases). Trimming stripped 0 bases from V and 7 bases from J, with 10 bases between. The CDR3 has 14 residues. Germline V gene sequence: CDR1 SGHAT, CDR2 FQNNGV. The chain's CDR3 is CASSLDGAGQPQHF. The CDR3 nucleotides read TGTGCCAGCAGCTTAGATGGGGCAGGGCAGCCCCAGCATTTT.

This clone was picked up one time. The chain employs TRBV19 and TRBJ1-1, with 8 positions matching TRBD1. Looked up from germline, CDR1 is LNHDA and CDR2 is SQIVND (reference sequence). This CDR3 is 16 amino acids long. V was clipped by 8 bases and J by 3 bases; unmatched bases: 14. The CDR3 DNA sequence: TGTGCCAGTTATCCAGGGGGCGCAAGGGATGACACTGAAGCTTTCTTT. Protein product: CASYPGGARDDTEAFF.

This clone appeared once. The rearrangement links TRBV4-2 to TRBJ2-3; 9 bases agree with TRBD2. CDR1 and CDR2 (germline): LGHNA, YNFKEQ. CDR3 size: 14 residues. With 3 bases clipped from V and 6 bases from J, the junction kept 4 bases outside the gene matches. The CDR3 spells CASSQSGLADTQYF. The DNA of the CDR3 is TGTGCCAGCAGCCAGAGCGGACTAGCGGATACGCAGTATTTT.

The count of this clone is one. The rearrangement links TRBV5-1 to TRBJ1-1, with D hard to call. Trimming took 1 base from V and 5 from J, leaving 18 bases between them. The CDR3 length is 16 residues. Germline lookup yields CDR1 SGHRS and CDR2 YFSETQ. CDR3 region: CASSLNGVSGTTEAFF. Here the CDR3 DNA reads TGCGCCAGCAGCTTGAATGGGGTCTCGGGAACGACTGAAGCTTTCTTT.

This clone has just one count. The gene calls are TRBV11-3 and TRBJ1-3; 7 nucleotides match TRBD1. Per germline, CDR1 SGHNT and CDR2 YENEEA. The CDR3 is 15 residues long. The ends lost 0 bases at V and 2 bases at J; junction bases unmatched: 1. The CDR3 spells CASSLDGTAGNTIYF. The CDR3 DNA follows: TGTGCCAGCAGCTTAGATGGGACAGCTGGAAACACCATATATTTT. Full variable domain (outside the CDR3, taken from reference TRBV11-3 and TRBJ1-3): EAGVVQSPRYKIIEKKQPVAFWCNPISGHNTLYWYLQNLGQGPELLIRYENEEAVDDSQLPKDRFSAERLKGVDSTLKIQPAELGDSAVYLCASSLDGTAGNTIYFGEGSWLTVV.

The chain is built from TRBV19 and TRBJ2-3; 12 bases map to TRBD2. The germline CDR1 and CDR2 sequences are LNHDA and SQIVND (reference sequence). The CDR3 contains 16 residues. With V trimmed by 1 base and J by 2 bases, 1 base remained unmatched. The CDR3 DNA sequence: TGTGCCAGTAGTATAGGACTAGCGGGGGTCACAGATACGCAGTATTTT. Its translation is CASSIGLAGVTDTQYF.

The rearrangement joins TRBV11-2 to TRBJ1-1, with 7 nucleotides matching TRBD1. CDR3 length: 16 amino acids. The V gene's germline CDR1 is SGHAT and CDR2 FQNNGV. V dropped 5 bases and J dropped 0; count of bases not matched to a gene: 9. Written as DNA, the CDR3 is TGTGCCAGCAGCCCTCGGACAGGCCTCATGAACACTGAAGCTTTCTTT. It codes for CASSPRTGLMNTEAFF.

The chain couples TRBV3-1 (or the pseudogene TRBV3-2) to TRBJ1-1; D not resolved. There are 15 residues in the CDR3. Trimming removed 6 bases at V and 2 bases at J, with 16 bases between. The V gene's germline CDR1 is LGHDT and CDR2 YNNKEL (reference sequence). DNA for the CDR3: TGTGCCAGCAGACCTTTTGGACGGGCCAACACTGAAGCTTTCTTT. This codes for CASRPFGRANTEAFF.

V is TRBV5-6 and J is TRBJ2-1; 9 bases map to TRBD1. There are 13 residues in the CDR3. The ends lost 10 bases at V and 10 bases at J; junction bases unmatched: 12. Looked up from germline, CDR1 is SGHDT and CDR2 is YYEEEE. The CDR3 bases are TGTGCCTCCGGAGGGACAGGGATAGGGGAGCAGTTCTTC. Residues: CASGGTGIGEQFF.

V is TRBV5-6 and J is TRBJ1-6, with 7 bases aligning to TRBD1. After removal of 0 bases from V and 9 bases from J, the junction contained 6 bases not matched to a gene. Germline CDR1 SGHDT, CDR2 YYEEEE. The CDR3 has 15 amino acids. The CDR3, as DNA: TGTGCCAGCAGCTTGGCCATCGGGACAGCTTCACCCCTCCACTTT. This encodes CASSLAIGTASPLHF.

The genes are TRBV2 and TRBJ1-5; maybe TRBD1 (6 bases). Germline values: CDR1 SNHLY, CDR2 FYNNEI. With 6 bases removed from V and 14 bases from J, the gap between germline ends came to 29 bases. This CDR3 contains 16 residues. The CDR3 DNA sequence: TGTGCCAGCAGCGGGTCAACAGGGTATACCCATCTTATGAAGCATTTT. Translated, it gives CASSGSTGYTHLMKHF.

The chain carries TRBV9 and TRBJ1-1; D might be TRBD1 (6 bases). Germline CDR1 reads SGDLS; CDR2 reads YYNGEE. This CDR3 contains 15 residues. The V end was cut by 2 bases, the J end by 1 base, with 12 bases between. CDR3 loop: CASSVGGGPNTEAFF. The CDR3 nucleotides read TGTGCCAGCAGCGTGGGTGGGGGCCCGAACACTGAAGCTTTCTTT.

The CDR3 region has the DNA TGTGCCAGCAGCGTAGGACAGGGAAACACTGAAGCTTTCTTT. Encoded protein: CASSVGQGNTEAFF. The chain links TRBV9 to TRBJ1-1; 7 bases align to TRBD1. CDR3 length: 14 residues. Germline V gene lookup returns CDR1 SGDLS and CDR2 YYNGEE. J lost 2 bases, V lost 0 bases, and 1 base had no gene match.

This clone was counted once. This chain links TRBV27 with TRBJ1-2; D may be TRBD1 (5 bases). The V gene lost 2 bases and the J gene lost 4 bases, with 11 bases spanning the gap. CDR1 is MNHEY, CDR2 SMNVEV, per germline (reference sequence). There are 14 residues in the CDR3. The CDR3 reads CASSLRVGVYGYTF. The DNA of the CDR3 is TGTGCCAGCAGTTTAAGAGTGGGGGTCTATGGCTACACCTTC.

This rearrangement joins TRBV5-1 to TRBJ1-4; D ambiguous. V was cut by 2 bases and J by 6 bases, with 5 bases left in between. The germline V gene has CDR1 SGHRS and CDR2 YFSETQ. The CDR3 length is 12 residues. The chain's CDR3 is CASSFNYEKLFF. The CDR3 DNA sequence: TGCGCCAGCAGCTTCAATTATGAAAAACTGTTTTTT.

The chain uses TRBV7-9 and TRBJ1-5; 7 bases agree with TRBD1. The CDR3 covers 16 residues. Per the germline V gene, CDR1 is SEHNR and CDR2 is FQNEAQ (reference sequence). V shed 4 bases, J shed 3 bases, and the junction held 9 bases outside the gene matches. The CDR3 loop reads CASSSHRDRPNQPQHF. The CDR3 DNA reads as TGTGCCAGCAGCTCCCACCGGGACAGACCCAATCAGCCCCAGCATTTT.

The J gene is TRBJ2-3, the V gene TRBV28; 11 bases match TRBD2. V shed 5 bases and J 4 bases; nucleotides not matched to a gene: 5. CDR1 and CDR2 (germline): MDHEN, SYDVKM. This CDR3 has 15 residues. The CDR3 is CASSVLAGGADTQYF. CDR3 bases: TGTGCCAGCAGTGTTTTAGCGGGGGGGGCAGATACGCAGTATTTT.

This chain joins TRBV30 and TRBJ1-2; D not certain. CDR1 and CDR2 from the germline V gene are GTSNPN and SVGIG (reference sequence). The CDR3 is 14 residues long. Trimming left V 0 bases short and J 4 bases short, with 12 bases between. In DNA, the CDR3 is TGTGCCTGGAGTGTTCATAGGCAGGCCTATGGCTACACCTTC. Its protein is CAWSVHRQAYGYTF.

Notes on this clone: Other DNA sequences of this sample code for an identical CDR3. J is TRBJ1-6 and V is TRBV30; D is unclear. The CDR3 loop spans 12 amino acids. The germline gives CDR1 GTSNPN, CDR2 SVGIG (reference sequence). The V gene lost 2 bases and the J gene lost 6 bases, with 5 bases spanning the gap. For the CDR3, the DNA is TGTGCCTGGAGTCGAGGTAATTCACCCCTCCACTTT. This encodes CAWSRGNSPLHF. The whole variable domain, remainder taken from reference TRBV30 and TRBJ1-6, is SQTIHQWPATLVQPVGSPLSLECTVEGTSNPNLYWYRQAAGRGLQLLFYSVGIGQISSEVPQNLSASRPQDRQFILSSKKLLLSDSGFYLCAWSRGNSPLHFGNGTRLTVT.

The chain carries TRBV18 and TRBJ1-4; D perhaps matches TRBD1 (6 bases). Trimming took 0 bases from V and 8 from J, leaving 19 bases between them. Per germline, CDR1 KGHSH and CDR2 LQKENI. The CDR3 is made up of 17 amino acids. The CDR3 DNA sequence: TGTGCCAGCTCACCACCACCCAGGGGACATCCGGAAGAAAAACTGTTTTTT. It codes for CASSPPPRGHPEEKLFF.

This clone showed up just once. The genes are TRBV2 and TRBJ2-4, with 7 nucleotides matching TRBD2. The CDR3 runs 16 residues. Germline lookup yields CDR1 SNHLY and CDR2 FYNNEI. V gave up 5 bases and J gave up 0 bases; unmatched junction bases: 7. The CDR3 coding sequence is TGTGCCAGCAGTTCCCGACTAGCTGAAGCCAAAAACATTCAGTACTTC. Translated, it gives CASSSRLAEAKNIQYF.